These T cell receptor beta chains were read from a single sample in a study of shared clonotypes between healthy human individuals. Only in-frame clones appear in the TCRdb table, and some are missing; sequencing was by immunoSEQ multiplex PCR. In the table there are 2 million to 2.5 million clones, 93% of which are singletons. The source material was naive CD4+ T cells from PBMCs. The receptor set was obtained from a man aged 18-30 years in good health. Some clones in this sample may be carry-over from other donors' samples. Both conserved end residues are part of each CDR3. A D gene is named only where the DNA matches it firmly. Size is stated for part of the rows, as once, few or many counts, or as a class when the clone is expanded.

v_call: TRBV7-2
clone_size: -
d_call: TRBD1
j_call: TRBJ2-2
cdr3_nt: TGTGCCAGCAGACAGGGGGTGAGCACCGGGGAGCTGTTTTTT
cdr3_aa: CASRQGVSTGELFF

v_call: TRBV14
clone_size: -
d_call: -
j_call: TRBJ2-1
cdr3_nt: TGTGCCAGCAGCCAAGTTCGGCGTGTGGGGAATGAGCAGTTCTTC
cdr3_aa: CASSQVRRVGNEQFF

v_call: TRBV7-8
clone_size: -
d_call: -
j_call: TRBJ1-5
cdr3_nt: TGTGCCAGCAGCCCCTCGGGGGCGGAGTATAGCAATCAGCCCCAGCATTTT
cdr3_aa: CASSPSGAEYSNQPQHF

v_call: TRBV6-5
clone_size: few
d_call: -
j_call: TRBJ1-2
cdr3_nt: TGTGCCAGCAGCCCCCGATCTCCGAACTATGGCTACACCTTC
cdr3_aa: CASSPRSPNYGYTF

v_call: TRBV10-3
clone_size: once
d_call: TRBD2
j_call: TRBJ2-7
cdr3_nt: TGTGCCATCAGGGGCCGACTAGCGGGGGTCGACGAGCAGTACTTC
cdr3_aa: CAIRGRLAGVDEQYF

v_call: TRBV7-2
clone_size: -
d_call: -
j_call: TRBJ1-3
cdr3_nt: TGTGCCAGCAGCCCTCGGACGGACCCTGGAAACACCATATATTTT
cdr3_aa: CASSPRTDPGNTIYF

v_call: TRBV5-1
clone_size: -
d_call: -
j_call: TRBJ1-1
cdr3_nt: TGCGCCAGCAGCTTAGGGGGGGCCGACACTGAAGCTTTCTTT
cdr3_aa: CASSLGGADTEAFF

v_call: TRBV9
clone_size: -
d_call: -
j_call: TRBJ2-3
cdr3_nt: TGTGCCAGCAGCGTGGGCTTCTCAGATACGCAGTATTTT
cdr3_aa: CASSVGFSDTQYF

v_call: TRBV10-3
clone_size: once
d_call: -
j_call: TRBJ2-3
cdr3_nt: TGTGCCATCTCTGCGAGGGGGGGCGCAGATACGCAGTATTTT
cdr3_aa: CAISARGGADTQYF

v_call: TRBV7-8
clone_size: -
d_call: -
j_call: TRBJ2-5
cdr3_nt: TGTGCCAGCAGCTCTTCCCGGAGCACCCAGTACTTC
cdr3_aa: CASSSSRSTQYF

v_call: TRBV2
clone_size: -
d_call: -
j_call: TRBJ2-7
cdr3_nt: TGTGCCAGCAGTGAAGCCGGCCTCGGGCGGGGATACGAGCAGTACTTC
cdr3_aa: CASSEAGLGRGYEQYF

v_call: TRBV19
clone_size: once
d_call: TRBD1
j_call: TRBJ1-4
cdr3_nt: TGTGCCAGTAGTATGACAGGGAATTATGAAAAACTGTTTTTT
cdr3_aa: CASSMTGNYEKLFF

v_call: TRBV19
clone_size: -
d_call: -
j_call: TRBJ2-2
cdr3_nt: TGTGCCAGTAGTATTCAGTTACGGTGGGAGCTGTTTTTT
cdr3_aa: CASSIQLRWELFF

v_call: TRBV10-3
clone_size: -
d_call: TRBD2
j_call: TRBJ2-1
cdr3_nt: TGTGCCATCAGTGAGTCGGCTAGCGGGAATGAGCAGTTCTTC
cdr3_aa: CAISESASGNEQFF